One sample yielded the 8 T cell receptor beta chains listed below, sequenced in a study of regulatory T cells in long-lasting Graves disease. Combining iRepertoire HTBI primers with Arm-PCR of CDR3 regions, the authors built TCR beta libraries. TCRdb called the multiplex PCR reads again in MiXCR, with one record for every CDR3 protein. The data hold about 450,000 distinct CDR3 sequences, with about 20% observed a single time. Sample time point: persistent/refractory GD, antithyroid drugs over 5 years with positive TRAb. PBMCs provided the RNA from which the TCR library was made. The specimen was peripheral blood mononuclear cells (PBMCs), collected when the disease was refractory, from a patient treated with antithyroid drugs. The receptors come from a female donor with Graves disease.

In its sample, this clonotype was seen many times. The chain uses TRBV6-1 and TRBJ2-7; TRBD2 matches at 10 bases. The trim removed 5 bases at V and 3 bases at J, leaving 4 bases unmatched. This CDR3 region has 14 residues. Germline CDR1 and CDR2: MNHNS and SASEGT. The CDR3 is CASSHQREGYEQYF. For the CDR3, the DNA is TGTGCCAGCAGTCACCAGCGGGAGGGCTACGAGCAGTACTTC.

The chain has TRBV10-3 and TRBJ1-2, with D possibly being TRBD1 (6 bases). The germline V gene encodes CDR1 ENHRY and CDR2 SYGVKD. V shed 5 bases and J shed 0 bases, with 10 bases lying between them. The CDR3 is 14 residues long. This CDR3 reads CAISRTAANYGYTF. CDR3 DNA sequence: TGTGCCATCAGTCGGACAGCCGCTAACTATGGCTACACCTTC.

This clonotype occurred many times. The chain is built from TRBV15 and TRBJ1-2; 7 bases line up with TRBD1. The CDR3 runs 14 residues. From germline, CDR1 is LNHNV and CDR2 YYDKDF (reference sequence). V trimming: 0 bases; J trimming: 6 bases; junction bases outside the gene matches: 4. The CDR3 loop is CATSRDQTGNGYTF. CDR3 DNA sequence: TGTGCCACCAGCAGAGATCAGACAGGGAATGGCTACACCTTC.

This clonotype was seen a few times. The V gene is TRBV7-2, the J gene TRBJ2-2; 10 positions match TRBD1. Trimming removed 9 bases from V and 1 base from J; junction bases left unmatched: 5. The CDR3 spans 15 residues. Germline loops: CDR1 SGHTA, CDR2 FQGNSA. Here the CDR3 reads CARHDRGRNTGELFF. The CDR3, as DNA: TGTGCCAGACACGACAGGGGGCGGAACACCGGGGAGCTGTTTTTT.

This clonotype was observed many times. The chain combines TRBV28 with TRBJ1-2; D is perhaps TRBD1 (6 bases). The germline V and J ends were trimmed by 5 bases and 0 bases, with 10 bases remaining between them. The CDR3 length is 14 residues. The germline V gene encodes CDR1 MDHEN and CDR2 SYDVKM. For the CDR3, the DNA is TGTGCCAGCAGTCAGACAGGAACTAACTATGGCTACACCTTC. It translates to CASSQTGTNYGYTF.

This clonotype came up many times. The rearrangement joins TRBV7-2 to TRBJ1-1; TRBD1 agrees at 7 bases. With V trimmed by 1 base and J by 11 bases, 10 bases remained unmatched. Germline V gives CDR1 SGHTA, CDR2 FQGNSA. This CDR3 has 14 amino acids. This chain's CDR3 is CASSLGQGGEGAFF. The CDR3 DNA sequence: TGTGCCAGCAGCTTAGGCCAGGGGGGTGAGGGGGCTTTCTTT.

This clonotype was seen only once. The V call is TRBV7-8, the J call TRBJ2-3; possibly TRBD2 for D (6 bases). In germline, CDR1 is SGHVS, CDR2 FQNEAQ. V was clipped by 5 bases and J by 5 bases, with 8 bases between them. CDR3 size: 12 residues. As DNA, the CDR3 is TGTGCCAGCAGCCCCGGGAGAGATACGCAGTATTTT. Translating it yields CASSPGRDTQYF.

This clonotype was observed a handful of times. The CDR3 is CSAPRRDAYEQYF. CDR3 DNA: TGCAGTGCTCCCAGGCGGGACGCCTACGAGCAGTACTTC. This chain links TRBV20-1 with TRBJ2-7; a possible D gene is TRBD2 (6 bases). Germline CDR1 reads DFQATT; CDR2 reads SNEGSKA (reference sequence). The CDR3 runs to 13 residues. Trimming stripped 5 bases from V and 2 bases from J, with 13 bases between.